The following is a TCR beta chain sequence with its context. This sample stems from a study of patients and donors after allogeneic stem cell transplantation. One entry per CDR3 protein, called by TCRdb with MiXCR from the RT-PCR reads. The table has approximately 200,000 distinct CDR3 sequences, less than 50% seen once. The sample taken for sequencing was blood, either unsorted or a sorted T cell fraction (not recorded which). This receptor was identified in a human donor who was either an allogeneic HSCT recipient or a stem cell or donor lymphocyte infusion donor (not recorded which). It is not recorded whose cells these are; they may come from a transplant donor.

The CDR3 nucleotides are TGTGCCAGCAGCTTTCTAGCGGGGCAAGAGACCCAGTACTTC. The encoded protein is CASSFLAGQETQYF. The chain recombines TRBV7-2 with TRBJ2-5; 9 bases are a match to TRBD2. CDR1 and CDR2 (germline): SGHTA, FQGNSA. Germline trimming cut 3 bases from V and 2 bases from J; bases unmatched to any gene: 1. This CDR3 has 14 residues.